This TCR beta chain was captured in a study of cytomegalovirus exposure and HLA in healthy donors. Findings and limits, study-wide: In a later analysis, at a false discovery rate of 0.05, 15,000 to 20,000 TCR beta sequences were associated with HLA alleles. The only immune exposure information that was available was CMV serostatus. As confirmed in vitro, a few CMV-associated chains were specific for CMV antigens.

The primer mix had 60 Vbeta and 13 Jbeta primers. Data came from immunoSEQ multiplex PCR; TCRdb stores just in-frame clones and leaves some out. This table has over 85,000 clones, 67% appearing once. Healthy bone marrow donors made up the donors. The sample holds a few counts of this clone. The target antigen is unknown. Germline V gives CDR1 MGHDK, CDR2 SYGVNS. The CDR3 length is 14 residues. The V gene lost 8 bases and the J gene lost 2 bases, with 13 bases spanning the gap. This clonotype was obtained from a man in his thirties or forties in good health and CMV-seronegative. This chain links TRBV25-1 with TRBJ1-5; no clear D. The sequenced material came from PBMCs. CDR3 loop: CASSEGGGNQPQHF. In nucleotides, the CDR3 is TGTGCCAGCTCAGAGGGTGGCGGCAATCAGCCCCAGCATTTT.